This T cell receptor beta chain was recorded in a study of cytomegalovirus exposure and HLA in healthy donors. Findings of the study overall: As a later analysis revealed, most CMV-associated TCR beta chains appeared HLA-restricted. V segments that were indistinguishable, TRBV6-2 and TRBV6-3 among them, were omitted from analysis. Later on, a genetic analysis was performed. It linked a missense variant in DCLRE1C with V- and J-gene trimming of TCR beta.

Nominal health characterized the donors when sampled, though unrecorded immune exposures were likely. Primers for the PCR totalled 60 Vbeta and 13 Jbeta. This table comes from immunoSEQ multiplex PCR, and its TCRdb copy is limited to in-frame clones, with some not included. The profile covers 110,000 or so clones, with around 73% appearing a single time and less than 5.5% taken by the ten largest. V lost 5 bases and J lost 3, with 10 bases in between. This CDR3 contains 13 residues. CDR1 and CDR2 from the germline V gene are SGHVS and FNYEAQ. A few counts support this clone. Its antigen is unknown. The same CDR3 arises from other DNA sequences in this sample as well.

The source material was PBMCs. The TCR comes from a woman aged 25-40 years in good health and CMV-seropositive. The V gene is TRBV7-6, the J gene TRBJ2-5; no clear D. For the CDR3, the DNA is TGTGCCAGCAGCCCAGACATGGAAGAGACCCAGTACTTC. This codes for CASSPDMEETQYF.